These T cell receptor beta chains were read from a single sample in a study of Ad26.COV2.S vaccination and SARS-CoV-2 variants. Measured with immunoSEQ multiplex PCR; TCRdb has only the in-frame clones, and not every one. The repertoire has 350,000 to 450,000 clones, 80% to 90% of them found once; the top ten carry roughly 7.4%. The sequencing used peripheral blood, collected in a trial of Ad26.COV2.S vaccine versus placebo. The origin of the receptors is a person aged 18-65 years who received the Ad26.COV2.S COVID-19 vaccine or a placebo. Each CDR3 is given with its conserved first and last residue. The order of the fields is V gene, clone size, J gene, D gene, CDR3 protein, CDR3 DNA. A D gene is named only where the DNA matches it firmly. Only part of the rows carry a size: once, few, many, or a class if the clone is expanded.

TRBV27,.,TRBJ1-5,TRBD1,CASRSGQGGFWHF,TGTGCCAGCAGATCGGGACAGGGCGGCTTTTGGCATTTT
TRBV10-2,.,TRBJ2-7,.,CATGEGEQYF,TGCGCCACCGGAGAGGGCGAGCAGTACTTC
TRBV4-1,.,TRBJ1-1,TRBD1,CASSQERTGGNTEAFF,TGCGCCAGCAGCCAAGAAAGGACAGGGGGGAACACTGAAGCTTTCTTT
TRBV12-5,.,TRBJ2-2,.,CASGLTPGLDAGELFF,TGTGCTAGTGGTTTGACACCGGGACTGGACGCCGGGGAGCTGTTTTTT
TRBV27,few,TRBJ2-7,TRBD2,CASSWTSGSYEQYF,TGTGCCAGCAGTTGGACTAGCGGCTCCTACGAGCAGTACTTC
TRBV23-1,.,TRBJ1-5,.,CASSQSSPPPSNQPQHF,TGCGCCAGCAGTCAATCGAGCCCCCCTCCTAGCAATCAGCCCCAGCATTTT
TRBV7-9,few,TRBJ2-1,TRBD1,CASSLSQGNEQFF,TGTGCCAGCAGCTTATCACAGGGGAATGAGCAGTTCTTC
TRBV10-3,.,TRBJ1-4,.,CAISEFGPYTREKLFF,TGTGCCATCAGTGAGTTTGGCCCCTATACCCGTGAAAAACTGTTTTTT
TRBV28,.,TRBJ1-1,.,CASSLSGPEGGGTEAFF,TGTGCCAGCAGTTTATCCGGACCCGAGGGTGGAGGCACTGAAGCTTTCTTT
TRBV18,few,TRBJ1-1,TRBD1,CASSPGTGVEAFF,TGTGCCAGCTCACCAGGGACAGGGGTTGAAGCTTTCTTT